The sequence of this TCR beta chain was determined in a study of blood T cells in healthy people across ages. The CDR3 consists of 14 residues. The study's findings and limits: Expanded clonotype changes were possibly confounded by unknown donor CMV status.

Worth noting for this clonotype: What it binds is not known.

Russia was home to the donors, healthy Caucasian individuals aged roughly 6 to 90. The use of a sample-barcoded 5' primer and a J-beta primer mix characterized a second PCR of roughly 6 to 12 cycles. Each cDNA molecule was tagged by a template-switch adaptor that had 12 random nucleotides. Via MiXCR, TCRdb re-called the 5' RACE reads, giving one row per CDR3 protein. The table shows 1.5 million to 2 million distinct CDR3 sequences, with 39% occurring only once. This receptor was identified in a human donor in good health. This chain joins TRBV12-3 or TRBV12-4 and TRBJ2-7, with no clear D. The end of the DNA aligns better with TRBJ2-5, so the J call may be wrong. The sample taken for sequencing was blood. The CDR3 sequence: CASSLSLLLETQYF. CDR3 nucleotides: TGTGCCAGCAGTTTAAGTCTCTTGTTGGAGACCCAGTACTTC.